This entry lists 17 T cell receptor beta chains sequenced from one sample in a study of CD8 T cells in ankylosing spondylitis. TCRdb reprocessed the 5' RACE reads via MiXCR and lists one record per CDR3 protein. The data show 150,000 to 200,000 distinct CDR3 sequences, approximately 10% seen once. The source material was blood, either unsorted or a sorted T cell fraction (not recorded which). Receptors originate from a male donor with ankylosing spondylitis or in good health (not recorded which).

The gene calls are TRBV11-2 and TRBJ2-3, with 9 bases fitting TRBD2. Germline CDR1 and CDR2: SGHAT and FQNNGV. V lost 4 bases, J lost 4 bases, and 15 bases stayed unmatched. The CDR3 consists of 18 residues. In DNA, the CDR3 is TGTGCCAGCAGCTGCCTGGATCGTTGGCGGGGGGGTTCAGATACGCAGTATTTT. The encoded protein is CASSCLDRWRGGSDTQYF.

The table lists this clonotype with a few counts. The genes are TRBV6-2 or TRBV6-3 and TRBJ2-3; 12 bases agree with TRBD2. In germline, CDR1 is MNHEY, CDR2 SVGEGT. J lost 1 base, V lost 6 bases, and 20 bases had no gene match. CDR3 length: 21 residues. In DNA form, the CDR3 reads TGTGCCAGCAGCAGACCGGGCCCCCGGACTAGCGGGATCGAAGGCACAGATACGCAGTATTTT. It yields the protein CASSRPGPRTSGIEGTDTQYF.

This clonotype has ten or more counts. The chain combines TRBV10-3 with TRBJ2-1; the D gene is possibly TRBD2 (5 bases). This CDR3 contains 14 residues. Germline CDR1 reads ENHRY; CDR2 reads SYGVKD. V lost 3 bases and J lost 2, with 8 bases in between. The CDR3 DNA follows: TGTGCCATCAGTGAACTAGGCGCCTACAATGAGCAGTTCTTC. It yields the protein CAISELGAYNEQFF.

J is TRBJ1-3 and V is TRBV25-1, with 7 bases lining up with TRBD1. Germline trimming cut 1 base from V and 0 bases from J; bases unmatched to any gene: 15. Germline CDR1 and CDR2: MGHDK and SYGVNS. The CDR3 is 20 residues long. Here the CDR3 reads CASSEWGRGTRGRSGNTIYF. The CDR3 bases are TGTGCCAGCAGTGAATGGGGCAGGGGGACCCGTGGCCGCTCTGGAAACACCATATATTTT. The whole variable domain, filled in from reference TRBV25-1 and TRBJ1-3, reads EADIYQTPRYLVIGTGKKITLECSQTMGHDKMYWYQQDPGMELHLIHYSYGVNSTEKGDLSSESTVSRIRTEHFPLTLESARPSHTSQYLCASSEWGRGTRGRSGNTIYFGEGSWLTVV.

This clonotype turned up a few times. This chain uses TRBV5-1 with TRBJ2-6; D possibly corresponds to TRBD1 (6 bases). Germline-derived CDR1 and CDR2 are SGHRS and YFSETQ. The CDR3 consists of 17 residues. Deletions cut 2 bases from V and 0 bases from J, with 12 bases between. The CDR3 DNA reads TGCGCCAGCAGCTTAGTGGGGGCCAGCTCTGGGGCCAACGTCCTGACTTTC. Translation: CASSLVGASSGANVLTF.

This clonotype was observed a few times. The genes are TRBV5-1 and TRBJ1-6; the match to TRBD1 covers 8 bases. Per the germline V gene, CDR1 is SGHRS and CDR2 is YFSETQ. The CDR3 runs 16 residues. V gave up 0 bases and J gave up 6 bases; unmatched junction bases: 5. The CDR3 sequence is CASSLGQGTLNSPLHF. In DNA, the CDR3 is TGCGCCAGCAGCTTGGGACAGGGGACCCTTAATTCACCCCTCCACTTT.

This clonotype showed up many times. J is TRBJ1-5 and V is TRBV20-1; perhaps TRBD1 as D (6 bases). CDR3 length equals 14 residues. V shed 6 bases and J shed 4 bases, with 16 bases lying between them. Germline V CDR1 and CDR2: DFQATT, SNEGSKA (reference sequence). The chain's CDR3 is CSAPDRKGNQPQHF. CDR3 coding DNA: TGCAGTGCCCCAGACAGGAAAGGAAATCAGCCCCAGCATTTT.

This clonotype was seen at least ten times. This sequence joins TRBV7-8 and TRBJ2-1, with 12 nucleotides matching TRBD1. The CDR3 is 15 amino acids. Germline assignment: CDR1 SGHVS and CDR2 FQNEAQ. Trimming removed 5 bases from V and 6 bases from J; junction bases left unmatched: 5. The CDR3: CASSAGTGGFNEQFF. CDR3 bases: TGTGCCAGCAGCGCAGGGACAGGGGGCTTCAATGAGCAGTTCTTC.

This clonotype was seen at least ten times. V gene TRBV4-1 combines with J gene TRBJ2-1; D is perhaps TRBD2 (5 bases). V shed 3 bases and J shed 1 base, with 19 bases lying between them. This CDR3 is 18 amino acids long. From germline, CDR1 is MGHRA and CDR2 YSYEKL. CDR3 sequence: CASSHFGPNSGSYNEQFF. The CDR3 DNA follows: TGCGCCAGCAGCCACTTCGGGCCCAACTCGGGGTCCTACAATGAGCAGTTCTTC.

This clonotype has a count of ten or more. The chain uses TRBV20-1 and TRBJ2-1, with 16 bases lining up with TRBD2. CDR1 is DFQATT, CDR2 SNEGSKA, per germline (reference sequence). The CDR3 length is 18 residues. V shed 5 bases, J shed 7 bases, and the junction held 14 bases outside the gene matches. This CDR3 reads CSAPFLPGLAGGPNEQFF. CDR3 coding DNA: TGCAGTGCTCCGTTTCTCCCGGGACTAGCGGGAGGGCCTAATGAGCAGTTCTTC.

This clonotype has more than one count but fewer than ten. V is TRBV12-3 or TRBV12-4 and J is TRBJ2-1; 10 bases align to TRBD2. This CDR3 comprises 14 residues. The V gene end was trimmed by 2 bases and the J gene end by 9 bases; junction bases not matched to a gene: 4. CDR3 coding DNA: TGTGCCAGCAGTTTATCAGCGGGGGGGGTTGAGCAGTTCTTC. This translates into CASSLSAGGVEQFF.

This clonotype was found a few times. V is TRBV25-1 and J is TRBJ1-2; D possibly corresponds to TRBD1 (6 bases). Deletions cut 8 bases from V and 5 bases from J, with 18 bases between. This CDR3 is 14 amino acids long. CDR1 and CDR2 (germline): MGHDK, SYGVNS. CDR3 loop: CASVPRGAGYGYTF. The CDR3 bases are TGTGCCAGCGTCCCACGGGGGGCGGGTTATGGCTACACCTTC.

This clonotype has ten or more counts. Here the CDR3 reads CASSQGGLAGYNEQFF. The CDR3 nucleotides are TGTGCCAGCAGCCAAGGGGGATTAGCGGGATACAATGAGCAGTTCTTC. The chain is built from TRBV3-1 and TRBJ2-1; 8 positions match TRBD2. V lost 1 base, J lost 4 bases, and 6 bases stayed unmatched. CDR1 is LGHDT, CDR2 YNNKEL, per germline (reference sequence). The CDR3 length is 16 residues.

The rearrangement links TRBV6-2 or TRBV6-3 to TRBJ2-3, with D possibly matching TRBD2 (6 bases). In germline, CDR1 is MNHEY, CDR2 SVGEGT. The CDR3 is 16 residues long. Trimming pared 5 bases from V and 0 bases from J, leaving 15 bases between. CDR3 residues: CASSPGEYASTDTQYF. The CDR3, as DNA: TGTGCCAGCAGTCCGGGGGAGTACGCTAGCACAGATACGCAGTATTTT.

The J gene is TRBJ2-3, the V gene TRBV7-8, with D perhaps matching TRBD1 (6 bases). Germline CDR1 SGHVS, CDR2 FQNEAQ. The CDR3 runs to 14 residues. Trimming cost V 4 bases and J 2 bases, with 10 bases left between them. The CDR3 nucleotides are TGTGCCAGCAGCTACGGACAGCTCACAGATACGCAGTATTTT. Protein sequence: CASSYGQLTDTQYF.

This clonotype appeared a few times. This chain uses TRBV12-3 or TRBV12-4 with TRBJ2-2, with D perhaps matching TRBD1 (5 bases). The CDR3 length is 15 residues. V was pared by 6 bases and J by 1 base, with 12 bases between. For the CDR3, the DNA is TGTGCCAGCAGCCGGGCCGACAGGAACACCGGGGAGCTGTTTTTT. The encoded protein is CASSRADRNTGELFF.

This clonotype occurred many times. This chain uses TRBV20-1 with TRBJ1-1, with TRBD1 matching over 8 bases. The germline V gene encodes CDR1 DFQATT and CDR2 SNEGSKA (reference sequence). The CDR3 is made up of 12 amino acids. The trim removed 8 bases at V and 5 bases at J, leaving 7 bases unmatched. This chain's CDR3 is CSPRQGRTEAFF. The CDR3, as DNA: TGCAGTCCCAGACAGGGGCGAACTGAAGCTTTCTTT.